This TCR beta chain was profiled in a study of OX40 agonist ivuxolimab in advanced cancers. Study-level results: At doses 0.1 to 3.0 mg/kg, CD4+ and CD8+ clones expanded.

This clone was counted a single time. No antigen is known for it. The CDR3 has 12 residues. Generated by immunoSEQ multiplex PCR, the TCRdb table keeps only in-frame clones and is missing some. This sample carries approximately 70,000 clones, over 70% of them seen once, and the ten largest clones take approximately 5.1%. The V gene is TRBV12-2, the J gene TRBJ1-2. TRBV12-2 is labeled a pseudogene. Sample: CD4+ or CD8+ T cells sorted from blood, taken in a trial of the OX40 agonist ivuxolimab. The clonotype originates from an adult with an advanced solid tumor such as melanoma, head and neck, liver or kidney cancer. The CDR3 DNA follows: TGTGCAAGTCGCAAGCCGAGGCTGAACTACACCTTC. Amino acids: CASRKPRLNYTF.